Listed below are T cell receptor beta chains from one sample, sequenced in a study of blood T cell repertoires in COVID-19. Clones were sequenced by immunoSEQ multiplex PCR, and TCRdb holds only the in-frame ones, with some missing. Of 100,000 to 150,000 clones detected, around 84% appear once; the ten largest clones hold roughly 2.2%. The sample was PBMCs or T cells enriched from blood (not recorded which). The receptors here all came from a man aged 35 to 55 with acute COVID-19. The CDR3 runs from the conserved cysteine through the conserved F or W. The order of the fields is J gene, D gene, CDR3 length, V gene, clone size, CDR3 protein, CDR3 DNA. D genes are given only for firm matches. Clone size appears in some rows only: once, few, many, or a class for an expanded clone.

TRBJ1-6 | . | 15 | TRBV6-6 | . | CASSLDAGYNSPLHF | TGTGCCAGCAGTTTGGATGCAGGGTATAATTCACCCCTCCACTTT
TRBJ1-3 | TRBD1 | 14 | TRBV7-9 | . | CASGTVFSGNTIYF | TGTGCCAGCGGGACAGTATTCTCTGGAAACACCATATATTTT
TRBJ2-7 | . | 12 | TRBV6-5 | . | CASSYSGQGFYF | TGTGCCAGCAGTTACTCGGGGCAGGGGTTCTACTTC
TRBJ2-1 | . | 13 | TRBV10-3 | once | CAISESLENEQFF | TGTGCCATCAGTGAGTCCCTGGAGAATGAGCAGTTCTTC
TRBJ2-7 | TRBD2 | 16 | TRBV9 | . | CASSPGTSGGEYEQYF | TGTGCCAGCAGCCCGGGGACTAGCGGGGGGGAATACGAGCAGTACTTC
TRBJ1-5 | . | 12 | TRBV28 | . | CASSGEGQPQHF | TGTGCCAGCAGTGGGGAGGGTCAGCCCCAGCATTTT
TRBJ1-5 | . | 15 | TRBV6-5 | . | CASSYSMDTNQPQHF | TGTGCCAGCAGTTACTCCATGGACACCAATCAGCCCCAGCATTTT
TRBJ2-7 | TRBD2 | 15 | TRBV15 | . | CATSRDPGRAYEQYF | TGTGCCACCAGCAGGGACCCCGGGAGGGCCTACGAGCAGTACTTC
TRBJ1-4 | . | 15 | TRBV28 | . | CASSPDSDGNEKLFF | TGTGCCAGCAGTCCCGACAGTGATGGAAATGAAAAACTGTTTTTT
TRBJ1-3 | . | 14 | TRBV30 | . | CAWSDRASGNTIYF | TGTGCCTGGAGTGACAGGGCCTCTGGAAACACCATATATTTT
TRBJ2-5 | . | 15 | TRBV24-1 | . | CATSDFQGNQETQYF | TGTGCCACCAGTGATTTCCAGGGGAACCAAGAGACCCAGTACTTC
TRBJ2-2 | . | 13 | TRBV19 | once | CASQGSLKGELFF | TGTGCCAGTCAGGGGAGTTTGAAAGGGGAGCTGTTTTTT
TRBJ1-1 | TRBD1 | 13 | TRBV28 | . | CASSLWGQGIAFF | TGTGCCAGCAGTTTATGGGGACAGGGGATAGCTTTCTTT
TRBJ2-1 | TRBD2 | 12 | TRBV14 | . | CASSQFGTRKFF | TGTGCCAGCAGCCAATTCGGGACTAGAAAGTTCTTC
TRBJ2-5 | TRBD1 | 14 | TRBV5-1 | . | CASSGGTGQETQYF | TGCGCCAGCAGCGGCGGGACAGGCCAAGAGACCCAGTACTTC
TRBJ2-3 | TRBD1 | 17 | TRBV5-3 | . | CARSRLQGANSTDTQYF | TGTGCCAGAAGCCGTTTGCAGGGGGCGAACAGCACAGATACGCAGTATTTT
TRBJ1-2 | TRBD1 | 14 | TRBV5-1 | once | CASSPLGQNYGYTF | TGCGCCAGCAGCCCCTTGGGACAGAACTATGGCTACACCTTC